This TCR beta chain originates from a study of shared clonotypes between healthy human individuals. Study details: Participating donors consisted of a couple of women and a few men aged 18 to 49. Each donor had three CD4 naive, three CD4 memory, two CD8 naive and one CD8 memory plate.

The assay was carried out at the deep level. Sequencing used immunoSEQ multiplex PCR; TCRdb keeps in-frame clones, though not all of them. This sample has 850,000 to 1,200,000 clones, with more than 65% found just once. A CD45RA-negative memory subset and a CD45RA+ naive subset were separated from the CD4+ cells. CDR3 size: 14 residues. Trimming removed 4 bases from V and 7 bases from J, with 13 bases in between. Germline assignment: CDR1 SGHAT and CDR2 FQNNGV. The sample was memory CD4+ T cells sorted from blood. Sample subset: CD45RA-negative fraction. The sequence was collected from a man aged 18 to 29 in good health. J is TRBJ1-4 and V is TRBV11-2; D remains unclear. Here the CDR3 DNA reads TGTGCCAGCAGCTCACCGCGCTCCGGTGAAAAACTGTTTTTT. Translation gives CASSSPRSGEKLFF.